This T cell receptor (beta chain) appears in the sequencing data of a study of control samples from healthy donors and cancer patients. Only in-frame clones appear in the TCRdb table, and some are missing; sequencing was by immunoSEQ multiplex PCR. The repertoire holds 150,000 to 180,000 clones, with approximately 93% as singletons. The CDR3 is 16 amino acids. Per the germline V gene, CDR1 is SGHRS and CDR2 is YFSETQ. Trimming took 1 base from V and 3 from J; bases not matched to a gene: 8. The receptor's source is a man aged 40-49 years in good health. Material: blood. The chain recombines TRBV5-1 with TRBJ2-7; 9 bases align to TRBD2. CDR3 sequence reads: CASSLRGSSGNYEQYF. The CDR3, as DNA: TGCGCCAGCAGCTTGAGAGGGTCTAGCGGGAACTACGAGCAGTACTTC.